This record looks at one TCR beta chain sequence and its context. The germline V gene encodes CDR1 LGHDT and CDR2 YNNKEL (reference sequence). The V and J ends lost 6 bases and 7 bases respectively, with 18 bases between them. The length of the CDR3 is 14 residues. The data are from a study of blood T cell repertoires in COVID-19. Study information: The United States, Italy and Spain were the sources of the acute and convalescent COVID-19 samples. PBMCs, B-cell-depleted T cells, or T cells provided the cDNA or gDNA that made up the material.

In the authors' workflow: Estimation of nucleated cell counts relied on the amplification of reference gene primers. Here immunoSEQ multiplex PCR was the method, and the copy in TCRdb shows in-frame clones only, minus some. Clonal size and the V and J genes are those of that table, whereas D and trimming came from the DNA. This sample has some 150,000 clones, with around nine tenths found just once. The sequencing sample was made of peripheral blood. The chain couples TRBV3-1 (or the pseudogene TRBV3-2) to TRBJ1-2; D is possibly TRBD1 (6 bases). The clonotype was recovered from a human donor in a cohort sampled during active COVID-19. Here the CDR3 reads CASSPWGGGGGYTF. As DNA, the CDR3 is TGTGCCAGCAGTCCCTGGGGGGGCGGCGGTGGCTACACCTTC.